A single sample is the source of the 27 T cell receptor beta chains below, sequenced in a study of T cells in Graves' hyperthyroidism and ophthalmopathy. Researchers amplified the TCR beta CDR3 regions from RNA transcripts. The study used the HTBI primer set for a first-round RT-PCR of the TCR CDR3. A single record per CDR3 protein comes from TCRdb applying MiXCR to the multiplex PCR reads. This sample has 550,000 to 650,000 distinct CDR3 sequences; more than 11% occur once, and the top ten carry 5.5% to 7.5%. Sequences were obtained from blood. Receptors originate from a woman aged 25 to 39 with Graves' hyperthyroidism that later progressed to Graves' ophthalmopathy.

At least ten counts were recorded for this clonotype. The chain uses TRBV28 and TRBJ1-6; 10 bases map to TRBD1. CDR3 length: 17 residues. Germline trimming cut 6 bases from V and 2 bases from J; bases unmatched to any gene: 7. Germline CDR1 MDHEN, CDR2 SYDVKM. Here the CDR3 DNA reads TGTGCCAGCAGAGACGACAGGGGGCACCCCTATAATTCACCCCTCCACTTT. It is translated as CASRDDRGHPYNSPLHF.

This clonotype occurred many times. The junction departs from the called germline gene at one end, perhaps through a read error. The DNA for the CDR3 is TGCAGTGCAAGAGGCAGACTCGATGAAGCTTTCTTT. It is translated as CSARGRLDEAFF. The chain combines TRBV20-1 with TRBJ1-1; D remains unclear. This CDR3 has 12 amino acids. CDR1 is DFQATT and CDR2 is SNEGSKA in the germline V gene (reference sequence).

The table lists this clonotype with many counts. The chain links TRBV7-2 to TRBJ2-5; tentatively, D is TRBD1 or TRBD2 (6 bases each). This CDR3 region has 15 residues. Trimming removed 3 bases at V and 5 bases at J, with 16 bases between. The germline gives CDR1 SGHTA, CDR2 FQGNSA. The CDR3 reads CASSFLTGGRETQYF. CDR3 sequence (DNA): TGTGCCAGCAGCTTCCTCACCGGGGGCCGGGAGACCCAGTACTTC.

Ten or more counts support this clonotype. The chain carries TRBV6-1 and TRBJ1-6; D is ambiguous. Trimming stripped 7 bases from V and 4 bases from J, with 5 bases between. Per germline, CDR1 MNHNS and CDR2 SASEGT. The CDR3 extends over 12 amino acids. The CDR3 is CASTQYNSPLHF. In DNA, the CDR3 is TGTGCCAGCACCCAGTATAATTCACCCCTCCACTTT.

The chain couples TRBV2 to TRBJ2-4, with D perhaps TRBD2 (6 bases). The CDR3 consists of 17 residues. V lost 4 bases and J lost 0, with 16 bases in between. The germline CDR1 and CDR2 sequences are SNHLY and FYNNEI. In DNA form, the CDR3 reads TGTGCCAGCAGTGTGTTGCGAGGAGGGATAGCCAAAAACATTCAGTACTTC. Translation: CASSVLRGGIAKNIQYF.

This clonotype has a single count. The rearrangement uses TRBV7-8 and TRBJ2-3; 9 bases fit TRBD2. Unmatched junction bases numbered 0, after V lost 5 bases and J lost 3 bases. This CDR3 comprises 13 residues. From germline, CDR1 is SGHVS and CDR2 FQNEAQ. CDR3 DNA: TGTGCCAGCAGCACTAGCGGGACAGATACGCAGTATTTT. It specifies CASSTSGTDTQYF.

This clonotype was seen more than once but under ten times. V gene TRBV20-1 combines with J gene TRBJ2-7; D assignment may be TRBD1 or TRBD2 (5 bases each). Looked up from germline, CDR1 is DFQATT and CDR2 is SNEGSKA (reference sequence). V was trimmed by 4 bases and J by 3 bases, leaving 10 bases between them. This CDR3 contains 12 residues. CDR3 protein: CSAIRDLYEQYF. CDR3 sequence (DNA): TGCAGTGCTATCAGGGACCTCTACGAGCAGTACTTC.

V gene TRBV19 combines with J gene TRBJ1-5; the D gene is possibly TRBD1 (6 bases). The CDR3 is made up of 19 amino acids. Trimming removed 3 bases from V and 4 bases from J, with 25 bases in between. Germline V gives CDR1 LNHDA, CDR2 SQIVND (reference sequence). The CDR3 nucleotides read TGTGCCAGTAGTATCCCCTTCCAGGGGATCACGAGGGGGAATCAGCCCCAGCATTTT. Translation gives CASSIPFQGITRGNQPQHF. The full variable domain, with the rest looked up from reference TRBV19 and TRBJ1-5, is DGGITQSPKYLFRKEGQNVTLSCEQNLNHDAMYWYRQDPGQGLRLIYYSQIVNDFQKGDIAEGYSVSREKKESFPLTVTSAQKNPTAFYLCASSIPFQGITRGNQPQHFGDGTRLSIL.

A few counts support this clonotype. Here the CDR3 reads CASRRHPNTEAFF. The CDR3 nucleotides are TGTGCCAGCAGGAGACACCCGAACACTGAAGCTTTCTTT. This chain joins TRBV3-1 and TRBJ1-1; no firm D call. CDR1 and CDR2 (germline): LGHDT, YNNKEL (reference sequence). Trimming took 6 bases from V and 1 from J, leaving 9 bases between them. The length of the CDR3 is 13 residues.

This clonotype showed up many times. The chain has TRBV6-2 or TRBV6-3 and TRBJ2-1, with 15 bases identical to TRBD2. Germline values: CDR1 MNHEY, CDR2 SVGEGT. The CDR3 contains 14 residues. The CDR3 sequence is CATGTSGGNNEQFF. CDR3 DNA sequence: TGTGCGACCGGGACTAGCGGGGGGAACAATGAGCAGTTCTTC.

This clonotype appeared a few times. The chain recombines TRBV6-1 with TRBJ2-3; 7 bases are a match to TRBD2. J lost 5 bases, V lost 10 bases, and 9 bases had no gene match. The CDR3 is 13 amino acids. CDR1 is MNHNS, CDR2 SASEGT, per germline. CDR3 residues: CATNRGDGDTQYF. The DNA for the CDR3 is TGTGCCACCAACCGGGGGGATGGAGATACGCAGTATTTT.

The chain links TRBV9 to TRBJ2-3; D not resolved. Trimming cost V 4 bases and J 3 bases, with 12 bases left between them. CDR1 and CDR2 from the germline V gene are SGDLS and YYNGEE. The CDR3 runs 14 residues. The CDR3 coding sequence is TGTGCCAGCAGCACCCCTCCCGGGACAGATACGCAGTATTTT. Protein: CASSTPPGTDTQYF. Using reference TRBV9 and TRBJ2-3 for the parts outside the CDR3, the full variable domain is DSGVTQTPKHLITATGQRVTLRCSPRSGDLSVYWYQQSLDQGLQFLIQYYNGEERAKGNILERFSAQQFPDLHSELNLSSLELGDSALYFCASSTPPGTDTQYFGPGTRLTVL.

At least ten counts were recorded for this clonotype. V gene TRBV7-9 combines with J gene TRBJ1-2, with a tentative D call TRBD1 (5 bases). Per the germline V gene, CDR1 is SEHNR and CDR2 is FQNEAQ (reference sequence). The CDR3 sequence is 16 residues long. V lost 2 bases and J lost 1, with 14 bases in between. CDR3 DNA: TGTGCCAGCAGCTTAAATTGGGACGACCTTAACTATGGCTACACCTTC. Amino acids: CASSLNWDDLNYGYTF.

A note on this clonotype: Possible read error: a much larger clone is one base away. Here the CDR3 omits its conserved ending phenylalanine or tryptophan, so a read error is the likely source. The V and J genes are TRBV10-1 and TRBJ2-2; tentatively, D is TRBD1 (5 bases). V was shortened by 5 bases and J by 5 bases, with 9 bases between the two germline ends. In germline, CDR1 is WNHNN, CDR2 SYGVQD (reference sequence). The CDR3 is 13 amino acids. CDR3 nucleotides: TGCGCCAGCAGTCAGACAGTTACCGGGGAGCTGTTTTCT. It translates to CASSQTVTGELFS.

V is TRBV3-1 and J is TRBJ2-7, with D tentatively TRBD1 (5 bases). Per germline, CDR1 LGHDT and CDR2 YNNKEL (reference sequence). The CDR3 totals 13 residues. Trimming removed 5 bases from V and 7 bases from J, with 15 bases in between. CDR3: CASSSREIGEQYF. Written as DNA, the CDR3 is TGTGCCAGCAGCTCCAGGGAAATAGGGGAGCAGTACTTC.

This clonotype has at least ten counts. The CDR3 is CAITPSTSPGTGELFF. CDR3 coding DNA: TGTGCCATCACCCCCTCGACTAGCCCGGGCACCGGGGAGCTGTTTTTT. J is TRBJ2-2 and V is TRBV10-3; 7 bases are a match to TRBD2. This CDR3 contains 16 residues. Trimming cost V 7 bases and J 4 bases; bases outside gene matches: 12. CDR1 is ENHRY, CDR2 SYGVKD, per germline.

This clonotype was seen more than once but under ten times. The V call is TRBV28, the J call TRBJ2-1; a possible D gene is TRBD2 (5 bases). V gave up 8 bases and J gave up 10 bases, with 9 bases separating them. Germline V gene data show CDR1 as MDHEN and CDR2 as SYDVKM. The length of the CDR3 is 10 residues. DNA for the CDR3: TGTGCCAGCGAGGGTGCCGAGCAGTTCTTC. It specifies CASEGAEQFF.

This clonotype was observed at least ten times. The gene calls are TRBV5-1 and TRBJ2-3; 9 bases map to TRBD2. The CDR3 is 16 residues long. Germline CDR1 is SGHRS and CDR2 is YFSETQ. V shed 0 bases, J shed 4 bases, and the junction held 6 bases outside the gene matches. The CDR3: CASSLVSGSGADTQYF. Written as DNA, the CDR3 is TGCGCCAGCAGCTTGGTTAGCGGGAGCGGCGCAGATACGCAGTATTTT.

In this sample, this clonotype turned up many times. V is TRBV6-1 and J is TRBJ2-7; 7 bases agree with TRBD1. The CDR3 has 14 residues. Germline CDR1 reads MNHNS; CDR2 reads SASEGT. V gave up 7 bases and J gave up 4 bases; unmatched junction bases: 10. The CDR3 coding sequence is TGTGCCAGCAACCCGACAGGGAGATATTACGAGCAGTACTTC. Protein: CASNPTGRYYEQYF.

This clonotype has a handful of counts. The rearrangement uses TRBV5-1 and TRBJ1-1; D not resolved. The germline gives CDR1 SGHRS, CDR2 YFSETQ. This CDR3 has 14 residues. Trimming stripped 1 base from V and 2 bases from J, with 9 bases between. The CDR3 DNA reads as TGCGCCAGCAGCTTGACAGTTGGAAACACTGAAGCTTTCTTT. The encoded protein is CASSLTVGNTEAFF. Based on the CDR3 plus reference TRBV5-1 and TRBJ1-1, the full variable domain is KAGVTQTPRYLIKTRGQQVTLSCSPISGHRSVSWYQQTPGQGLQFLFEYFSETQRNKGNFPGRFSGRQFSNSRSEMNVSTLELGDSALYLCASSLTVGNTEAFFGQGTRLTVV.

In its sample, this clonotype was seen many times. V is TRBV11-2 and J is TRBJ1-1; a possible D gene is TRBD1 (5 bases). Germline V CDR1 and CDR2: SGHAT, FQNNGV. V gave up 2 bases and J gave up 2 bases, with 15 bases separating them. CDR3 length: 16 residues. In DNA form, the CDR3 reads TGTGCCAGCAGCTTAAATCTGATGGGGGTAAACACTGAAGCTTTCTTT. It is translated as CASSLNLMGVNTEAFF.

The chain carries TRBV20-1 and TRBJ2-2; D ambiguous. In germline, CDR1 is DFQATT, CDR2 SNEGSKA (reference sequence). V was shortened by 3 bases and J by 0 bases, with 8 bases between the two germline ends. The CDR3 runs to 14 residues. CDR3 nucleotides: TGCAGTGCTAGGAAAGCGTCGAACACCGGGGAGCTGTTTTTT. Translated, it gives CSARKASNTGELFF.

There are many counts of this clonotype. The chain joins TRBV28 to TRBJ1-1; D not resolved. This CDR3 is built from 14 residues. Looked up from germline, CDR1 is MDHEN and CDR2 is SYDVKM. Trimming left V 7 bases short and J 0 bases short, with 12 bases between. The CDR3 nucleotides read TGTGCCAGCACTCGGGGTGGTATGAACACTGAAGCTTTCTTT. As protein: CASTRGGMNTEAFF.

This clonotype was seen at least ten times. CDR3 DNA sequence: TGTGCCAGCAGCTTGAGCGGGAGTAAGTCCTACGAGCAGTACTTC. Protein sequence: CASSLSGSKSYEQYF. The chain uses TRBV28 and TRBJ2-7, with 8 bases aligning to TRBD2. This CDR3 contains 15 residues. Germline V gives CDR1 MDHEN, CDR2 SYDVKM. The V gene end was trimmed by 6 bases and the J gene end by 1 base; junction bases not matched to a gene: 8.

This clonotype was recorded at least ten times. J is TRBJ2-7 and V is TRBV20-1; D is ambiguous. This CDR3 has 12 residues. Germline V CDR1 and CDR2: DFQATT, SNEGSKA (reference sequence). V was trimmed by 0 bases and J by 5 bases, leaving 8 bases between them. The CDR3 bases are TGCAGTGCTAGAGATAATTTTGACGAGCAGTACTTC. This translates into CSARDNFDEQYF.

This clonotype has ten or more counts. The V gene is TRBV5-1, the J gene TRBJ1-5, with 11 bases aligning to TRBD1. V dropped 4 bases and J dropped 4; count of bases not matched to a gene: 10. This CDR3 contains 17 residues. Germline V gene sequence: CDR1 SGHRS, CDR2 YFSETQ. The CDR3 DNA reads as TGCGCCAGCAGCCCCGGGACAGGGGGGTCTAGGAATCAGCCCCAGCATTTT. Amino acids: CASSPGTGGSRNQPQHF.

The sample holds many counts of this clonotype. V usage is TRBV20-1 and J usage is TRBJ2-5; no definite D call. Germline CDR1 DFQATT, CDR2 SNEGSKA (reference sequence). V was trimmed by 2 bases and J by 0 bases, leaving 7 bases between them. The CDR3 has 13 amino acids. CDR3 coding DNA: TGCAGTGCTAGACCTGGGTACCAAGAGACCCAGTACTTC. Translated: CSARPGYQETQYF.